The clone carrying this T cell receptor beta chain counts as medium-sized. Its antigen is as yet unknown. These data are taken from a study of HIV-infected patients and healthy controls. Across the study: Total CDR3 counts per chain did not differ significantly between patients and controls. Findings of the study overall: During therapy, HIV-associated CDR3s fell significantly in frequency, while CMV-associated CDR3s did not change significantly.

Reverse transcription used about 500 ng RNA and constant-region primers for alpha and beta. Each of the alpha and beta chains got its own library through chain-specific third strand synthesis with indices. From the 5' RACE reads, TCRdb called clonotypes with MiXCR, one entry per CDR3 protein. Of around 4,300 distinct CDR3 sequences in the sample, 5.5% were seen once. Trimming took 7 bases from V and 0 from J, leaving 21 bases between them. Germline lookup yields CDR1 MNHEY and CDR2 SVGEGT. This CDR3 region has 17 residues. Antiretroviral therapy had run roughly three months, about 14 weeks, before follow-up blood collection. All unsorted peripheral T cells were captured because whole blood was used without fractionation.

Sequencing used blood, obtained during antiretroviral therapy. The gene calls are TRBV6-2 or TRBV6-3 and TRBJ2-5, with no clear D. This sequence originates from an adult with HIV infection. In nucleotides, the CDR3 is TGTGCCAGCACCCCGAGGCACAGCCTGGGAAACCAAGAGACCCAGTACTTC. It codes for CASTPRHSLGNQETQYF.